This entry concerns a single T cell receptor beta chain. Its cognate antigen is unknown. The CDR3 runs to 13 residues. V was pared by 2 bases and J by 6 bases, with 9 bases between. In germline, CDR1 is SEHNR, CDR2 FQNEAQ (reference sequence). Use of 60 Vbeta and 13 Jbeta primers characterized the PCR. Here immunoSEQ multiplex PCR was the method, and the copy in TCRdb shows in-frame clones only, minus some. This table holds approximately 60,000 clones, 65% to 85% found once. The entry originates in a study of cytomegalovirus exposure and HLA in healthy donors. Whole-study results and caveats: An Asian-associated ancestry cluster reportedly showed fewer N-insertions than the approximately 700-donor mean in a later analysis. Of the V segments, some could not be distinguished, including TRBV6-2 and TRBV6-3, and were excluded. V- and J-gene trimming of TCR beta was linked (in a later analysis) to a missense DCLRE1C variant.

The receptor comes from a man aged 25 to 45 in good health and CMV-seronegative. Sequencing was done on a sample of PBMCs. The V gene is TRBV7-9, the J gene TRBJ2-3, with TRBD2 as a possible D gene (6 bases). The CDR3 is CASSLWGVDTQYF. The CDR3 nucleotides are TGTGCCAGCAGCTTATGGGGGGTCGATACGCAGTATTTT.